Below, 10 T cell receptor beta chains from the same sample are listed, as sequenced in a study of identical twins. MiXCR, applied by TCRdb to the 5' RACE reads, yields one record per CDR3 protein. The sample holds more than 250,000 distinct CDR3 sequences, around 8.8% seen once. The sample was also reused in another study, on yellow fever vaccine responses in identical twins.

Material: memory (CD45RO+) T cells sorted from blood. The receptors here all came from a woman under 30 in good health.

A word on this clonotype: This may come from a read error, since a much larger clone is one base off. For the CDR3, the DNA is TGTGCCAGCAGTAGACAGACAGGCTACAATGAGCAGTTCTTC. As protein: CASSRQTGYNEQFF. This sequence joins TRBV6-1 and TRBJ2-1, with D possibly being TRBD1 (6 bases). The germline V gene encodes CDR1 MNHNS and CDR2 SASEGT. The CDR3 sequence is 14 residues long. Trimming cost V 5 bases and J 3 bases, with 11 bases left between them.

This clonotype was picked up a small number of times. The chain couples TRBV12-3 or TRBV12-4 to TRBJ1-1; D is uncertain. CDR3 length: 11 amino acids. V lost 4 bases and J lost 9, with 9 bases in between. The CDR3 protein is CASSSGPQAFF. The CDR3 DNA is TGTGCCAGCAGTTCCGGGCCACAAGCTTTCTTT.

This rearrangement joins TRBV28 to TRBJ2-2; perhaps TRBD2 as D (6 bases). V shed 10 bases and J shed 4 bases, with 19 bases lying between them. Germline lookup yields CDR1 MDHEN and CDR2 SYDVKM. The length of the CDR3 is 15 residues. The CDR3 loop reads CATQYSAGLTGELFF. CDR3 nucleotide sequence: TGTGCCACTCAGTACTCGGCGGGACTCACCGGGGAGCTGTTTTTT. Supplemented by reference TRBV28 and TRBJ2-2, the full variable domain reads DVKVTQSSRYLVKRTGEKVFLECVQDMDHENMFWYRQDPGLGLRLIYFSYDVKMKEKGDIPEGYSVSREKKERFSLILESASTNQTSMYLCATQYSAGLTGELFFGEGSRLTVL.

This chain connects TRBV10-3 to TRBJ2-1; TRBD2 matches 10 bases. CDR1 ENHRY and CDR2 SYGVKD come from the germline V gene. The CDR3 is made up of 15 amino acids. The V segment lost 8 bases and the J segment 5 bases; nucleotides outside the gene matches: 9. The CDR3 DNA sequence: TGTGCCATCTCCCGACTAGCGGGTCCTGACAATGAGCAGTTCTTC. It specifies CAISRLAGPDNEQFF.

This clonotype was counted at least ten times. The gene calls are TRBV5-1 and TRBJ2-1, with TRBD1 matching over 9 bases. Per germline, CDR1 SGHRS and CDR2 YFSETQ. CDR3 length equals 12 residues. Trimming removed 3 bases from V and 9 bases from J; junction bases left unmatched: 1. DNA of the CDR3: TGCGCCAGCAGCTGGACAGGGGTTGAGCAGTTCTTC. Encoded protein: CASSWTGVEQFF.

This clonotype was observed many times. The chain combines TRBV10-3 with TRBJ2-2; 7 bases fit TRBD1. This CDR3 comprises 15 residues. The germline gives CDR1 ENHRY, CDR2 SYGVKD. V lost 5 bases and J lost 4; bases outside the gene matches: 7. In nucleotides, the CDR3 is TGTGCCATCAGTCCAACAGGGACAGTCACCGGGGAGCTGTTTTTT. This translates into CAISPTGTVTGELFF.

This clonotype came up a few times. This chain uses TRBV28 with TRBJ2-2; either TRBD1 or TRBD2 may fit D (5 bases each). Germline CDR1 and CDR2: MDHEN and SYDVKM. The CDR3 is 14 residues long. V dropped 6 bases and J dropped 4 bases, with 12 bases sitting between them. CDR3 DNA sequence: TGTGCCAGCAGGAAGGGACCTTCCACCGGGGAGCTGTTTTTT. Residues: CASRKGPSTGELFF.

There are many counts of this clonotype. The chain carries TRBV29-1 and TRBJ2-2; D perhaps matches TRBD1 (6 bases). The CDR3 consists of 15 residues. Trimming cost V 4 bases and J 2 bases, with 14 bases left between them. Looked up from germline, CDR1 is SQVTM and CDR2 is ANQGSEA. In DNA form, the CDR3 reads TGCAGCGTTGGAAGTGACAGGATAAACACCGGGGAGCTGTTTTTT. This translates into CSVGSDRINTGELFF.

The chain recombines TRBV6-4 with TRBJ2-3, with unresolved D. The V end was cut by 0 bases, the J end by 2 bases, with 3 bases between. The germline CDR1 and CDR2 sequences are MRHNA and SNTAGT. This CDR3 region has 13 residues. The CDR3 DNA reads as TGTGCCAGCAGTGACTCGCCCACAGATACGCAGTATTTT. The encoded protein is CASSDSPTDTQYF.

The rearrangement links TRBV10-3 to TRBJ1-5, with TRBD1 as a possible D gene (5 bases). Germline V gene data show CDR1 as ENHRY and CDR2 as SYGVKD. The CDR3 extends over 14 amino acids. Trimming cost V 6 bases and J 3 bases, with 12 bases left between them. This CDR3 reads CAIRDGGANQPQHF. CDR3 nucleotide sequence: TGTGCCATCAGGGATGGAGGGGCCAATCAGCCCCAGCATTTT.